Below, 4 T cell receptor beta chains from the same sample are listed, as sequenced in a study of graft-versus-host responses after intestinal transplantation. Clones were read by immunoSEQ multiplex PCR, and TCRdb kept only the in-frame ones, dropping some. This table has some 96,000 clones, 90% appearing once. The sequences come from PBMCs, collected about 450 days after intestinal transplant. These receptor sequences come from a human patient who received an intestinal transplant, so some T cells may come from the graft donor.

The chain carries TRBV11-2 and TRBJ1-4; D may be TRBD1 (5 bases). V shed 0 bases and J shed 8 bases, with 13 bases lying between them. The CDR3 spans 15 residues. Germline CDR1 SGHAT, CDR2 FQNNGV. CDR3 coding DNA: TGTGCCAGCAGCTTAGATTTCGGGAGGGGAGAAAAACTGTTTTTT. It translates to CASSLDFGRGEKLFF.

The rearrangement links TRBV19 to TRBJ1-5; D is unclear. The length of the CDR3 is 14 residues. V was trimmed by 7 bases and J by 2 bases, leaving 12 bases between them. Per germline, CDR1 LNHDA and CDR2 SQIVND (reference sequence). The CDR3 sequence is CASKSLNGNQPQHF. The CDR3 DNA reads TGTGCCAGTAAATCGCTGAATGGCAATCAGCCCCAGCATTTT.

The V gene is TRBV20-1, the J gene TRBJ2-7; 8 bases agree with TRBD1. The CDR3 spans 11 residues. The J segment lost 4 bases and the V segment lost 5 bases, leaving 1 base of the junction unmatched. Germline-derived CDR1 and CDR2 are DFQATT and SNEGSKA (reference sequence). The CDR3 is CSADRGYEQYF. CDR3 sequence (DNA): TGCAGTGCTGACAGGGGTTACGAGCAGTACTTC.

As regards this clone: A read error may account for a junction end that differs from germline. The V call is TRBV7-8, the J call TRBJ1-3, with a possible D match to TRBD1 (6 bases). Germline V CDR1 and CDR2: SGHVS, FQNEAQ. This CDR3 comprises 15 residues. The CDR3: CASSLPGTPGNTTYF. DNA for the CDR3: TGTGCCAGCAGCTTACCCGGGACACCTGGAAACACCACATATTTT.